The clone carrying this T cell receptor beta chain turned up a few times. Its antigen is undetermined. The data were taken from a study of T-cell memory formation after mild COVID-19. Overall study findings and caveats: There was no confirmation that second-wave clones peaking on day 37 were SARS-CoV-2 specific.

TCRdb re-called the 5' RACE reads with MiXCR, one entry per CDR3 protein. The data contain hundreds of thousands of distinct CDR3 sequences, 20% of them singletons. This TCR derives from an adult woman who had mild COVID-19 (a few samples of this study predate the infection). Cell type and time point are not known. The source material was PBMCs or a T cell subset sorted from them (not recorded which).

Written as DNA, the CDR3 is TGTGCCAGCAGCTTTGTGACTAGCGGACCTACCTACGAGCAGTACTTC. Amino acid sequence: CASSFVTSGPTYEQYF. J is TRBJ2-7 and V is TRBV11-2, with TRBD2 matching over 9 bases. Trimming cost V 3 bases and J 2 bases; bases outside gene matches: 8. This CDR3 contains 16 residues. Per germline, CDR1 SGHAT and CDR2 FQNNGV.